These 16 T cell receptor beta chains originate from one sample sequenced in a study of T cell clones after liver transplantation. Profiled with immunoSEQ multiplex PCR; TCRdb holds only in-frame clones, not every one. The sample lists 24,000 or so clones; roughly 69% were seen once. The source material was CD4+ T cells from blood, sampled before liver transplant. The receptors here all came from a human donor who received a liver transplant.

J is TRBJ2-5 and V is TRBV6-6, with D maybe TRBD2 (6 bases). Deletions cut 5 bases from V and 4 bases from J, with 8 bases between. The germline V gene has CDR1 MNHNY and CDR2 SVGAGI (reference sequence). The CDR3 extends over 12 amino acids. The CDR3 spells CASSRDSETQYF. The CDR3 DNA reads as TGTGCCAGCAGTCGGGACTCAGAGACCCAGTACTTC.

The gene calls are TRBV11-2 and TRBJ2-6; D gene uncertain. V shed 5 bases and J shed 1 base, with 12 bases lying between them. Germline values: CDR1 SGHAT, CDR2 FQNNGV. The CDR3 is 16 residues long. The CDR3: CASSQRIRSGANVLTF. CDR3 bases: TGTGCCAGCAGCCAACGGATTAGGTCTGGGGCCAACGTCCTGACTTTC.

The chain couples TRBV30 to TRBJ2-7; D perhaps matches TRBD1 (6 bases). The germline gives CDR1 GTSNPN, CDR2 SVGIG (reference sequence). There are 15 residues in the CDR3. Deletions cut 1 base from V and 2 bases from J, with 15 bases between. In DNA, the CDR3 is TGTGCCTGGAGTGGAGTGGGGACACAGCCCTACGAGCAGTACGTC. It codes for CAWSGVGTQPYEQYV.

The V and J genes are TRBV28 and TRBJ2-2; 7 bases match TRBD2. Looked up from germline, CDR1 is MDHEN and CDR2 is SYDVKM. The CDR3 is 14 amino acids. The ends lost 6 bases at V and 0 bases at J; junction bases unmatched: 1. CDR3 amino acids: CASRGGTNTGELFF. Here the CDR3 DNA reads TGTGCCAGCAGGGGAGGGACGAACACCGGGGAGCTGTTTTTT.

The chain is built from TRBV10-3 and TRBJ2-2; either TRBD1 or TRBD2 may fit D (5 bases each). Deletions cut 8 bases from V and 3 bases from J, with 16 bases between. Germline CDR1 reads ENHRY; CDR2 reads SYGVKD. The CDR3 contains 15 residues. The CDR3 nucleotides are TGTGCCATCTCCCCCGGGACCTATGACACCGGGGAGCTGTTTTTT. It yields the protein CAISPGTYDTGELFF.

This clone qualifies as medium-sized. The rearrangement links TRBV6-1 to TRBJ1-2, with a tentative D call TRBD1 (5 bases). V was pared by 5 bases and J by 3 bases, with 10 bases between. The CDR3 length is 13 residues. Looked up from germline, CDR1 is MNHNS and CDR2 is SASEGT. The CDR3 sequence is CASSPGYDYGYTF. CDR3 bases: TGTGCCAGCAGTCCAGGGTATGACTATGGCTACACCTTC.

This clone occurred once. This rearrangement joins TRBV18 to TRBJ1-2; D is ambiguous. V lost 0 bases and J 2 bases, leaving 7 bases between the germline ends. Germline V lookup: CDR1 KGHSH, CDR2 LQKENI. The CDR3 is made up of 14 amino acids. CDR3 in amino acids: CASSPPSGNYGYTF. The CDR3 DNA reads as TGTGCCAGCTCACCACCGTCGGGGAACTATGGCTACACCTTC.

This rearrangement joins TRBV28 to TRBJ2-5, with 8 bases aligning to TRBD2. Germline loops: CDR1 MDHEN, CDR2 SYDVKM. V was clipped by 6 bases and J by 5 bases; unmatched bases: 5. The CDR3 has 13 residues. The CDR3: CASRSGGRETQYF. The CDR3 DNA sequence: TGTGCCAGCAGGAGCGGGGGCCGGGAGACCCAGTACTTC.

The V and J genes are TRBV4-2 and TRBJ1-4; D is uncertain. This CDR3 is 13 amino acids long. CDR1 and CDR2 (germline): LGHNA, YNFKEQ. Trimming cost V 4 bases and J 8 bases, with 11 bases left between them. This CDR3 reads CASSRTGKEKLFF. CDR3 sequence (DNA): TGTGCCAGCAGCCGGACCGGCAAGGAAAAACTGTTTTTT.

The rearrangement uses TRBV6-6 and TRBJ2-7, with TRBD1 matching over 7 bases. CDR3 length equals 14 residues. The germline CDR1 and CDR2 sequences are MNHNY and SVGAGI (reference sequence). V gave up 2 bases and J gave up 2 bases; unmatched junction bases: 3. CDR3 sequence (DNA): TGTGCCAGCAGTTACCCGGGACAGACCTACGAGCAGTACTTC. Its translation: CASSYPGQTYEQYF.

The gene calls are TRBV6-1 and TRBJ2-5; 8 bases align to TRBD1. Germline CDR1 MNHNS, CDR2 SASEGT. The CDR3 is made up of 14 amino acids. V dropped 3 bases and J dropped 4; count of bases not matched to a gene: 4. The CDR3 DNA reads TGTGCCAGCAGTGAGGGGACAGGCGGAGAGACCCAGTACTTC. Residues: CASSEGTGGETQYF.

This clone was seen once. DNA of the CDR3: TGTGCCAGCTCACCCAATACCGGGACTAGCGGCGGCGATGAGCAGTTCTTC. It specifies CASSPNTGTSGGDEQFF. The chain joins TRBV18 to TRBJ2-1; 11 positions agree with TRBD2. CDR1 and CDR2 from the germline V gene are KGHSH and LQKENI. V trimming: 3 bases; J trimming: 8 bases; junction bases outside the gene matches: 12. The CDR3 loop spans 17 amino acids.

The J gene is TRBJ2-7, the V gene TRBV7-2, with D hard to call. Trimming cost V 0 bases and J 0 bases, with 9 bases left between them. Per the germline V gene, CDR1 is SGHTA and CDR2 is FQGNSA. This CDR3 has 15 amino acids. CDR3: CASSLADWISYEQYV. The CDR3 nucleotides read TGTGCCAGCAGCTTAGCCGACTGGATCTCCTACGAGCAGTACGTC.

This chain uses TRBV29-1 with TRBJ2-3; 7 bases agree with TRBD2. The germline gives CDR1 SQVTM, CDR2 ANQGSEA. The CDR3 totals 12 residues. With 7 bases clipped from V and 4 bases from J, the junction kept 5 bases outside the gene matches. CDR3 loop: CSDQRDSDTQYF. DNA of the CDR3: TGCAGCGACCAGCGGGACTCAGATACGCAGTATTTT.

J is TRBJ1-5 and V is TRBV28; maybe TRBD1 (5 bases). The CDR3 is made up of 15 amino acids. Per germline, CDR1 MDHEN and CDR2 SYDVKM. Trimming took 5 bases from V and 5 from J, leaving 16 bases between them. The DNA for the CDR3 is TGTGCCAGCAGTCCCCAGTTGGGGGATTATCAGCCCCAGCATTTT. It translates to CASSPQLGDYQPQHF. Filled out from reference TRBV28 and TRBJ1-5, the complete variable domain reads DVKVTQSSRYLVKRTGEKVFLECVQDMDHENMFWYRQDPGLGLRLIYFSYDVKMKEKGDIPEGYSVSREKKERFSLILESASTNQTSMYLCASSPQLGDYQPQHFGDGTRLSIL.

Concerning this clone: The same CDR3 is also encoded by other DNA sequences in this sample. V gene TRBV5-4 combines with J gene TRBJ2-5; TRBD1 might be the D (7 bases). CDR3 size: 17 residues. Germline-derived CDR1 and CDR2 are SGHNT and YYREEE (reference sequence). Between the trimmed V and J ends, which lost 5 bases and 1 base, there was a span of 21 bases. This chain's CDR3 is CASRSGKEGAFQETQYF. The CDR3 DNA sequence: TGTGCCAGCAGGTCCGGGAAGGAGGGGGCTTTCCAAGAGACCCAGTACTTC.